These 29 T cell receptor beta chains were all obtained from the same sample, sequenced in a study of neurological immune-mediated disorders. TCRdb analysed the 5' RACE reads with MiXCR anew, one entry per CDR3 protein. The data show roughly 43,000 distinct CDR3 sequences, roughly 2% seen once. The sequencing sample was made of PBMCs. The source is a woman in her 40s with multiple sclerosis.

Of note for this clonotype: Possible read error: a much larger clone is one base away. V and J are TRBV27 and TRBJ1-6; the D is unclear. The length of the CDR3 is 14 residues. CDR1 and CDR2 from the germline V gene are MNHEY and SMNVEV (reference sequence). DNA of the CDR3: TGTGCCAGCGGAGTAGAACTGGCAAATTCACACCTCCACTTT. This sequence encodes CASGVELANSHLHF.

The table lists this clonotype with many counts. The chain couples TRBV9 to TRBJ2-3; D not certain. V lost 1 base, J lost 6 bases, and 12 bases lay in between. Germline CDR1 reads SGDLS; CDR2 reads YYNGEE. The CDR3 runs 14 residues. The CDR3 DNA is TGTGCCAGCAGCGTATTAACCGAACCGGATACGCAGTATTTT. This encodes CASSVLTEPDTQYF.

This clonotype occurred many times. The chain's CDR3 is CSAQPQVDTEAFF. The CDR3 DNA follows: TGCAGTGCCCAACCACAGGTGGACACTGAAGCTTTCTTT. The chain recombines TRBV20-1 with TRBJ1-1, with TRBD1 as a possible D gene (5 bases). This CDR3 comprises 13 residues. Germline V CDR1 and CDR2: DFQATT, SNEGSKA (reference sequence). The V gene lost 6 bases and the J gene lost 3 bases, with 14 bases spanning the gap.

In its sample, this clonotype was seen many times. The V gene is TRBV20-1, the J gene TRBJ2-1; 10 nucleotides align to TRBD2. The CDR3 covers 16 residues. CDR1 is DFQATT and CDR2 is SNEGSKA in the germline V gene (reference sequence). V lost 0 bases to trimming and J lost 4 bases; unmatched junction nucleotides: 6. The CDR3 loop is CSARDPAGGLYNEQFF. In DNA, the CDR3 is TGCAGTGCTAGAGACCCAGCGGGGGGGCTTTACAATGAGCAGTTCTTC.

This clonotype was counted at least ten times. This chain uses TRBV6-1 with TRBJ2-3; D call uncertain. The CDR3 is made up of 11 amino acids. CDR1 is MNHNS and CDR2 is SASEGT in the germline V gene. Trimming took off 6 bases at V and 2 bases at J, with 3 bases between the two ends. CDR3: CASRYTDTQYF. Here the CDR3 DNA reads TGTGCCAGCAGATACACAGATACGCAGTATTTT.

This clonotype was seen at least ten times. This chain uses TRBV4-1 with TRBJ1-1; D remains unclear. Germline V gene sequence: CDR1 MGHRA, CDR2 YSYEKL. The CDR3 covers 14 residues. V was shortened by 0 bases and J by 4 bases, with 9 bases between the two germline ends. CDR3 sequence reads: CASSQEGQTTEAFF. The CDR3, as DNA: TGCGCCAGCAGCCAAGAGGGCCAGACCACTGAAGCTTTCTTT.

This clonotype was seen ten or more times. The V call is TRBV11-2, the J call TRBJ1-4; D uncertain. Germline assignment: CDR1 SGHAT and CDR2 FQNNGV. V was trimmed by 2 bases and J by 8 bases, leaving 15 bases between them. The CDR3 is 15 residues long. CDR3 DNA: TGTGCCAGCAGCTTATTCCGTGCGGCGGGGGAAAAACTGTTTTTT. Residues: CASSLFRAAGEKLFF.

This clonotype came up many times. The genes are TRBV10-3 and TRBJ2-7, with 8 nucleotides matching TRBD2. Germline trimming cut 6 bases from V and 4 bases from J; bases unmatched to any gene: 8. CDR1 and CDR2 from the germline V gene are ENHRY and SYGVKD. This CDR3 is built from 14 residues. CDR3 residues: CAIRSSGGRYEQYF. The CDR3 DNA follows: TGTGCCATCAGGAGCAGCGGGGGAAGATACGAGCAGTACTTC.

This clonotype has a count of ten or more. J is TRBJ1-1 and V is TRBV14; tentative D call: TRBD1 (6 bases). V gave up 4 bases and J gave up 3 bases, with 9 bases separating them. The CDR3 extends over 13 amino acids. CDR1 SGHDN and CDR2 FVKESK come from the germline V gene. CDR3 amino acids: CASSPRQDTEAFF. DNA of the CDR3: TGTGCCAGCAGCCCCAGACAGGACACTGAAGCTTTCTTT.

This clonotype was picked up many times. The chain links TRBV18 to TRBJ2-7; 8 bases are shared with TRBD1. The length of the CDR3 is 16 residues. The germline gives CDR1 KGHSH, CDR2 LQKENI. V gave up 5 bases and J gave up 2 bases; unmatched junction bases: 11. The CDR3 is CASSENWGQVTYEQYF. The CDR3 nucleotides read TGTGCCAGCTCAGAAAATTGGGGACAGGTAACCTACGAGCAGTACTTC.

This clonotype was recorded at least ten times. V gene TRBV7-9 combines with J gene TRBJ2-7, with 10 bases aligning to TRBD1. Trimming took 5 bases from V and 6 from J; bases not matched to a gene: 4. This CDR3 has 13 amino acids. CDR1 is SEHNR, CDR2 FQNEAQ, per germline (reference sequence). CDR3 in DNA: TGTGCCAGCAGCCCCGGGACAGGGGCCGAGCAGTACTTC. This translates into CASSPGTGAEQYF.

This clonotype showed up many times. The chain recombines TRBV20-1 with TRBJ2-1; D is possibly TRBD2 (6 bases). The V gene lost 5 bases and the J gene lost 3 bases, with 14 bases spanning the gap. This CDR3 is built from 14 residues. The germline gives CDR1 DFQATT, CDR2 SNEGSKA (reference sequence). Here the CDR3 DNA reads TGCAGTGCTCGCGGGCTAGCGTACTACAATGAGCAGTTCTTC. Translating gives CSARGLAYYNEQFF.

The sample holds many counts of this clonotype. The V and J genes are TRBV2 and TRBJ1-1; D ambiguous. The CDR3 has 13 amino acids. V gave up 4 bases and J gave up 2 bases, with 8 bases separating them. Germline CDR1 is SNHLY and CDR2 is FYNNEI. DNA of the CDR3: TGTGCCAGCAGTGTAGGAGTTAACACTGAAGCTTTCTTT. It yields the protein CASSVGVNTEAFF.

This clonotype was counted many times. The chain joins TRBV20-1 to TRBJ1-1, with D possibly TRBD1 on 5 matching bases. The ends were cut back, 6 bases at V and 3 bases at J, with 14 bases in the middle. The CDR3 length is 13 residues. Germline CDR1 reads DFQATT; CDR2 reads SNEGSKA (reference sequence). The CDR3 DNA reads TGCAGTGCCTCCCGGGGGGTAGACACTGAAGCTTTCTTT. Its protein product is CSASRGVDTEAFF.

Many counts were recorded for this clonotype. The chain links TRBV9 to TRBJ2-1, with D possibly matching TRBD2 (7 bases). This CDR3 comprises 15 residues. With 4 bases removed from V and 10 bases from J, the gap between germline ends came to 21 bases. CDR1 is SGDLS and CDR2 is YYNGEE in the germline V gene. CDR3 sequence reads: CASSLAPGGGEEQFF. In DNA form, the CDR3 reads TGTGCCAGCAGCTTAGCCCCAGGAGGGGGGGAAGAGCAGTTCTTC.

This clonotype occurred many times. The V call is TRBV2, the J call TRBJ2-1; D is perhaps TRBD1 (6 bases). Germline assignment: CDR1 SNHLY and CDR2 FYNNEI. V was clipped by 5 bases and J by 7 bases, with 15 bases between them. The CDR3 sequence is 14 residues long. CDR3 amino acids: CASSPTVQGNEQFF. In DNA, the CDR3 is TGTGCCAGCAGTCCTACCGTACAGGGAAATGAGCAGTTCTTC.

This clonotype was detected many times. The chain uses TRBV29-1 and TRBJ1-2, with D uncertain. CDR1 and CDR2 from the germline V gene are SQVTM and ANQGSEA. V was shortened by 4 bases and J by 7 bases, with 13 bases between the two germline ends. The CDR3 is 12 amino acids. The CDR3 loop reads CSVGDGALGYTF. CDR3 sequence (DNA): TGCAGCGTTGGTGACGGCGCTCTTGGCTACACCTTC. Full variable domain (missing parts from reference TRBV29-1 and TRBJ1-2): SAVISQKPSRDICQRGTSLTIQCQVDSQVTMMFWYRQQPGQSLTLIATANQGSEATYESGFVIDKFPISRPNLTFSTLTVSNMSPEDSSIYLCSVGDGALGYTFGSGTRLTVV.

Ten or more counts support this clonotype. CDR3 sequence (DNA): TGTGCCAGCAAGGGGGTCGGCTACGAGCAGTACTTC. Encoded protein: CASKGVGYEQYF. The chain has TRBV2 and TRBJ2-7; weak D call: TRBD1 (6 bases). V shed 7 bases and J shed 3 bases, with 10 bases lying between them. This CDR3 is built from 12 residues. The germline CDR1 and CDR2 sequences are SNHLY and FYNNEI.

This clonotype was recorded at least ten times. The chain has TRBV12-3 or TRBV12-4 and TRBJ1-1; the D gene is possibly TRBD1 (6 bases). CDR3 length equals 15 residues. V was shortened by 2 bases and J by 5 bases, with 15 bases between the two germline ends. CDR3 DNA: TGTGCCAGCAGTTTACTTACGGGGGGCGGAACTGAAGCTTTCTTT. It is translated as CASSLLTGGGTEAFF.

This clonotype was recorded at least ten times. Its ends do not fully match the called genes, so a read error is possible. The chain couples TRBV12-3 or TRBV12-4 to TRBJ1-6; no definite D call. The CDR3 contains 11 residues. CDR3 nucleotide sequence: TGTGACAGCAGCCGATATTCACCCCTCCACTTT. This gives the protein CDSSRYSPLHF.

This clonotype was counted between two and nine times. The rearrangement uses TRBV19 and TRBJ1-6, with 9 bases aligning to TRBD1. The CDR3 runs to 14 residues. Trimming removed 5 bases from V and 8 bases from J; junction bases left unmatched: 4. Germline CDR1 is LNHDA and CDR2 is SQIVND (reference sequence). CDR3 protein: CASSPGQGHSPLHF. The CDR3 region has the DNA TGTGCCAGTAGTCCGGGACAGGGACATTCACCCCTCCACTTT.

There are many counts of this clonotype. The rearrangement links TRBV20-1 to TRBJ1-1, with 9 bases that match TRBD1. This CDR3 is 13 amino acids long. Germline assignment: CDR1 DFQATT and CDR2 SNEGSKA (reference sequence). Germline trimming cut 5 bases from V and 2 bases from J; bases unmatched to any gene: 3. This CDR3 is CSALGQGNTEAFF. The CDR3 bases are TGCAGTGCTTTGGGACAGGGAAACACTGAAGCTTTCTTT.

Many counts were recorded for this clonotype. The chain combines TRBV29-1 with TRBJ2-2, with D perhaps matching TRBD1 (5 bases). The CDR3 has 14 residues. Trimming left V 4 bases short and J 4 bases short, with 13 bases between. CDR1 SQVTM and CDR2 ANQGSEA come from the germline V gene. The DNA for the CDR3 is TGCAGCGTTGTGGAACAGGCCCTCACCGGGGAGCTGTTTTTT. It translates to CSVVEQALTGELFF.

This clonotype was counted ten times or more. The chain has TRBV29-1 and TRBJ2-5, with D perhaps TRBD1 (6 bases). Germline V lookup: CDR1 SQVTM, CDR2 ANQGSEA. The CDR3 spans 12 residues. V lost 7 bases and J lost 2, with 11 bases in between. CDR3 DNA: TGCAGCGCTAGGACAGCTCAAGAGACCCAGTACTTC. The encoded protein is CSARTAQETQYF.

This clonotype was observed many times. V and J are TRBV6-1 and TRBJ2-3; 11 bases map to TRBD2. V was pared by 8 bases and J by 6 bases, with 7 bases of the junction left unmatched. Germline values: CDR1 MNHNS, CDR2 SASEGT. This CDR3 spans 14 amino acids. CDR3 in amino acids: CASALAGAPDTQYF. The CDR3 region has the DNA TGTGCCAGCGCACTAGCGGGGGCCCCCGATACGCAGTATTTT.

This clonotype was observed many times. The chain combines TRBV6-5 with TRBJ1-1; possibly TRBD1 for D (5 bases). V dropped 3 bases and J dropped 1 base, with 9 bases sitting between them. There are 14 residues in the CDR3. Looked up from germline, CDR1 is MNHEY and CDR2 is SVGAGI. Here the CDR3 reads CASSYGGENTEAFF. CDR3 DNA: TGTGCCAGCAGTTATGGGGGGGAGAACACTGAAGCTTTCTTT.

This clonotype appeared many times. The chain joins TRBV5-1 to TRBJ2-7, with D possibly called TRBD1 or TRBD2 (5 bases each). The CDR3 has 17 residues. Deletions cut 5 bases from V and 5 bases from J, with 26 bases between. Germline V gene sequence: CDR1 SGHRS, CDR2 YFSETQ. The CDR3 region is CASRVVRLGDGLDEQYF. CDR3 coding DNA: TGCGCCAGCAGGGTGGTCCGGTTGGGGGACGGCTTGGACGAGCAGTACTTC.

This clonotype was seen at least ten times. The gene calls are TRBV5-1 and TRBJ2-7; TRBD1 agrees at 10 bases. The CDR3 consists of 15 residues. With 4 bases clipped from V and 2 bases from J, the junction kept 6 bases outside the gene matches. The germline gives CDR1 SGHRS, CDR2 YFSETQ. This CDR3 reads CASSLGTGDAYEQYF. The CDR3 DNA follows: TGCGCCAGCAGCCTAGGGACAGGGGATGCCTACGAGCAGTACTTC.

CDR3 in amino acids: CASSFSPAGGQGETQYF. The CDR3 DNA is TGTGCCAGCAGCTTTTCCCCAGCGGGGGGCCAGGGAGAGACCCAGTACTTC. The chain is built from TRBV7-6 and TRBJ2-5; 9 positions agree with TRBD2. This CDR3 is 17 amino acids long. Germline V CDR1 and CDR2: SGHVS, FNYEAQ. Trimming took 3 bases from V and 4 from J; bases not matched to a gene: 12. Full variable domain (missing parts from reference TRBV7-6 and TRBJ2-5): GAGVSQSPRYKVTKRGQDVALRCDPISGHVSLYWYRQALGQGPEFLTYFNYEAQQDKSGLPNDRFSAERPEGSISTLTIQRTEQRDSAMYRCASSFSPAGGQGETQYFGPGTRLLVL.